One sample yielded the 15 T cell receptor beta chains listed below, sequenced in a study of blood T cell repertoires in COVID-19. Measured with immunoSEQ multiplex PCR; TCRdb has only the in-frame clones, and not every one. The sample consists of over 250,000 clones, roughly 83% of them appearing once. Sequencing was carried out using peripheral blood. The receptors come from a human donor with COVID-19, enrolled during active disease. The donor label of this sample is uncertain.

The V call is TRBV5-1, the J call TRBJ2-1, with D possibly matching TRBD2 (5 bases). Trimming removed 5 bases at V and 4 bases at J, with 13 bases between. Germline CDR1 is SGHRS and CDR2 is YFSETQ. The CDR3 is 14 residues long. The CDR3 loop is CASRERLTYNEQFF. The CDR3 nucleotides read TGCGCCAGCAGGGAGCGGCTAACTTACAATGAGCAGTTCTTC.

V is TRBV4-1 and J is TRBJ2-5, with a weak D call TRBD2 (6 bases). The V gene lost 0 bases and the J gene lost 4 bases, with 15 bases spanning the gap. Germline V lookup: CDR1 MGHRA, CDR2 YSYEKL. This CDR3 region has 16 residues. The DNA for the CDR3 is TGCGCCAGCAGCCAAGAATCAGCCAGGAGGGGAGAGACCCAGTACTTC. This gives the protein CASSQESARRGETQYF.

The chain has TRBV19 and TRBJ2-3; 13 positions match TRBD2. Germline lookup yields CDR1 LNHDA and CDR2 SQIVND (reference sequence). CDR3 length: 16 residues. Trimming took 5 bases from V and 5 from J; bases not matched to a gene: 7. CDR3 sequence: CASSPRTSGSGDTQYF. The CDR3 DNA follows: TGTGCCAGTAGTCCGAGGACTAGCGGGAGTGGAGATACGCAGTATTTT.

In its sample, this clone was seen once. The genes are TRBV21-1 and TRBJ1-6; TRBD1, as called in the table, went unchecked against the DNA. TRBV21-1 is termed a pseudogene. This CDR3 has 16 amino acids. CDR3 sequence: CASSKTDRDSNSPLHF. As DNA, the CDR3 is TGTGCCAGCAGCAAGACCGACCGGGACAGTAATTCACCCCTCCACTTT.

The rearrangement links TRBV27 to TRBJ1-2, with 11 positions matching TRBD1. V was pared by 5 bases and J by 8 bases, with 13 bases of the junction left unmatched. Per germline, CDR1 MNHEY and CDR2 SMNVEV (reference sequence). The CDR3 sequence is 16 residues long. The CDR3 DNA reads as TGTGCCAGCAGTCCCCTGGACAGGGGGCCCCTGGAAGGCTACACCTTC. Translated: CASSPLDRGPLEGYTF.

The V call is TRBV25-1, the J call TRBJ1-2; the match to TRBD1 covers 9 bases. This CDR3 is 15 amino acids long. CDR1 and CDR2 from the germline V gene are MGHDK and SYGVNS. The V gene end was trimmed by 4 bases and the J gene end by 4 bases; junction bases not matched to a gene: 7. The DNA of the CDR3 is TGTGCCAGCAGTGGGGTAGGACAGGGGTCCTATGGCTACACCTTC. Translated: CASSGVGQGSYGYTF.

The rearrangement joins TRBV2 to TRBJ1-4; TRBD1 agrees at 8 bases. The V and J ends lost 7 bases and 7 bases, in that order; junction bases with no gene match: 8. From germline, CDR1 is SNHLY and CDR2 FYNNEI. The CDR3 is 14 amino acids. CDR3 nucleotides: TGTGCCAGCACAAGACAGGGGCGCGTTGAAAAACTGTTTTTT. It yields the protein CASTRQGRVEKLFF.

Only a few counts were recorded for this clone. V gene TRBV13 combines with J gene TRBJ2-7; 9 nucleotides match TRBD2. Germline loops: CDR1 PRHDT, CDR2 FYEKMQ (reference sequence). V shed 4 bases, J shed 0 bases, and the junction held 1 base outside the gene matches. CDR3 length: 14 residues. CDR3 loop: CASSSSGTSYEQYF. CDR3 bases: TGTGCCAGCAGCTCTAGCGGGACCTCCTACGAGCAGTACTTC.

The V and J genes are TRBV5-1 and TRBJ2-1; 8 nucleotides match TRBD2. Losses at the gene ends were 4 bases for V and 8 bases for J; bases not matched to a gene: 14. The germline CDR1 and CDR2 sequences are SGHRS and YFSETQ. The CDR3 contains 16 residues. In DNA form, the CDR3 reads TGCGCCAGCAGCCCAAAGAGGCGGGAGGCCGGGGATGAGCAGTTCTTC. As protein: CASSPKRREAGDEQFF.

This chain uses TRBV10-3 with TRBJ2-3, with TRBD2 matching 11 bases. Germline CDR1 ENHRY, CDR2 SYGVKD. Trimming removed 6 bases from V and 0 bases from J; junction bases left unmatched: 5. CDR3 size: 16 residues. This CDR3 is CAISILAGVSTDTQYF. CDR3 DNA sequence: TGTGCCATCAGCATACTAGCGGGAGTGAGCACAGATACGCAGTATTTT.

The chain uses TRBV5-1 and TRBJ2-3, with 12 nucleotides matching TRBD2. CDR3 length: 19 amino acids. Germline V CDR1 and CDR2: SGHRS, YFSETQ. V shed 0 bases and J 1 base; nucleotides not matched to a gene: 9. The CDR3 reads CASSLEPSGRAGGTDTQYF. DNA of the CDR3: TGCGCCAGCAGCTTGGAGCCTAGCGGGAGGGCCGGTGGCACAGATACGCAGTATTTT.

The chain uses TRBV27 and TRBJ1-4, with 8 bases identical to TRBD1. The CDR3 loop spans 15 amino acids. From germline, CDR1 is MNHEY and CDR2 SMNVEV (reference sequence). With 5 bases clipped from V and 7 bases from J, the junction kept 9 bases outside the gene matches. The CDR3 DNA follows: TGTGCCAGCAGTCAAATAGACAGGGGTGGTGAAAAACTGTTTTTT. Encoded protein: CASSQIDRGGEKLFF.

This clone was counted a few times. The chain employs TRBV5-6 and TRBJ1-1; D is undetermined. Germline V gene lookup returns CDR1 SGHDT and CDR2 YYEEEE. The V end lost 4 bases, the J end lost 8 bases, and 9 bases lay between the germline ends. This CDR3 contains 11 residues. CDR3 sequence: CASSRRGEAFF. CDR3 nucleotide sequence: TGTGCCAGCAGCCGCAGAGGGGAAGCTTTCTTT. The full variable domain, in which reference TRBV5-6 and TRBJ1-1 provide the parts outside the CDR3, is DAGVTQSPTHLIKTRGQQVTLRCSPKSGHDTVSWYQQALGQGPQFIFQYYEEEERQRGNFPDRFSGHQFPNYSSELNVNALLLGDSALYLCASSRRGEAFFGQGTRLTVV.

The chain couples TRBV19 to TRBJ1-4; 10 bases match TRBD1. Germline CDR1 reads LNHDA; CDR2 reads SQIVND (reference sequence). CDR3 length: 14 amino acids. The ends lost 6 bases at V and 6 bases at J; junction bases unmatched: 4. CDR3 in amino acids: CASRMTGGYEKLFF. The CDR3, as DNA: TGTGCCAGTAGGATGACAGGGGGCTATGAAAAACTGTTTTTT.

This chain's CDR3 is CASSLTLGTGANVLTF. In nucleotides, the CDR3 is TGTGCCAGCAGTCTGACTTTAGGAACTGGGGCCAACGTCCTGACTTTC. V is TRBV2 and J is TRBJ2-6; D is uncertain. CDR3 length: 16 amino acids. Deletions cut 5 bases from V and 2 bases from J, with 13 bases between. Germline CDR1 is SNHLY and CDR2 is FYNNEI. Filled out from reference TRBV2 and TRBJ2-6, the complete variable domain reads EPEVTQTPSHQVTQMGQEVILRCVPISNHLYFYWYRQILGQKVEFLVSFYNNEISEKSEIFDDQFSVERPDGSNFTLKIRSTKLEDSAMYFCASSLTLGTGANVLTFGAGSRLTVL.